The 9 T cell receptor beta chains below come from one sample, sequenced in a study of OX40 agonist ivuxolimab in advanced cancers. Sequenced by immunoSEQ multiplex PCR; TCRdb stores in-frame clones only, minus some. The sample has around 43,000 clones; 80% to 90% are singletons. Specimen: CD4+ or CD8+ T cells sorted from blood, collected in a trial of the OX40 agonist ivuxolimab. Receptors were obtained from an adult with an advanced solid tumor such as melanoma, head and neck, liver or kidney cancer.

The V and J genes are TRBV6-4 and TRBJ2-1; no clear D gene. Germline CDR1 reads MRHNA; CDR2 reads SNTAGT. The CDR3 consists of 13 residues. V lost 3 bases and J lost 10, with 13 bases in between. Here the CDR3 reads CASSDRDPREQFF. DNA for the CDR3: TGTGCCAGCAGTGATAGGGATCCACGAGAGCAGTTCTTC.

This chain joins TRBV5-5 and TRBJ1-2, with 10 bases fitting TRBD1. The V gene end was trimmed by 4 bases and the J gene end by 6 bases; junction bases not matched to a gene: 6. CDR3 length: 14 amino acids. The germline V gene encodes CDR1 SGHKS and CDR2 YYEKEE (reference sequence). Here the CDR3 DNA reads TGTGCCAGCAGCCAACCCGGACAGGGGGATGGCTACACCTTC. The encoded protein is CASSQPGQGDGYTF.

This chain uses TRBV10-3 with TRBJ2-7, with TRBD1 matching 7 bases. Germline CDR1 and CDR2: ENHRY and SYGVKD. CDR3 length: 15 residues. V dropped 2 bases and J dropped 7; count of bases not matched to a gene: 11. The CDR3 region is CAISEPSGQVLEQYF. CDR3 coding DNA: TGTGCCATCAGTGAGCCGTCCGGACAGGTCTTGGAGCAGTACTTC.

The genes are TRBV15 and TRBJ2-2; 7 bases agree with TRBD2. The J segment lost 4 bases and the V segment lost 0 bases, leaving 8 bases of the junction unmatched. CDR1 and CDR2 (germline): LNHNV, YYDKDF (reference sequence). The CDR3 spans 17 residues. CDR3: CATSRDYGGGSTGELFF. CDR3 nucleotides: TGTGCCACCAGCAGAGACTATGGCGGGGGAAGCACCGGGGAGCTGTTTTTT.

The chain employs TRBV11-2 and TRBJ2-7, with 8 bases lining up with TRBD1. The germline V gene encodes CDR1 SGHAT and CDR2 FQNNGV. CDR3 length equals 15 residues. V shed 2 bases and J 1 base; nucleotides not matched to a gene: 4. CDR3 in amino acids: CASSLLGQGSYEQYF. CDR3 DNA: TGTGCCAGCAGCTTACTAGGACAGGGTTCCTACGAGCAGTACTTC. Together with reference TRBV11-2 and TRBJ2-7, the CDR3 gives the full variable domain: EAGVAQSPRYKIIEKRQSVAFWCNPISGHATLYWYQQILGQGPKLLIQFQNNGVVDDSQLPKDRFSAERLKGVDSTLKIQPAKLEDSAVYLCASSLLGQGSYEQYFGPGTRLTVT.

The genes are TRBV12-5 and TRBJ2-5, with TRBD2 identical over 8 bases. V dropped 5 bases and J dropped 5; count of bases not matched to a gene: 10. Per the germline V gene, CDR1 is LGHNT and CDR2 is FRNRAP. This CDR3 contains 15 residues. The CDR3 reads CASGPDGRAGETQYF. In nucleotides, the CDR3 is TGTGCTAGTGGTCCCGACGGGAGGGCTGGGGAGACCCAGTACTTC.

This chain joins TRBV27 and TRBJ2-1; 7 bases are a match to TRBD2. Germline CDR1 reads MNHEY; CDR2 reads SMNVEV (reference sequence). Trimming cost V 7 bases and J 7 bases; bases outside gene matches: 4. The length of the CDR3 is 12 residues. The CDR3 DNA follows: TGTGCCAGCATTGGGGGGGGAAATGAGCAGTTCTTC. It is translated as CASIGGGNEQFF.

The CDR3 coding sequence is TGTGCCAGCAGCCCGGACGGAATGAACACTGAAGCTTTCTTT. Its protein is CASSPDGMNTEAFF. The chain carries TRBV7-9 and TRBJ1-1; D call uncertain. From germline, CDR1 is SEHNR and CDR2 FQNEAQ (reference sequence). The CDR3 spans 14 residues. V was pared by 5 bases and J by 0 bases, with 10 bases between.

This clone was detected only a few times. This chain joins TRBV11-2 and TRBJ2-7, with no clear D. Trimming pared 4 bases from V and 1 base from J, leaving 8 bases between. The CDR3 is 13 amino acids. In germline, CDR1 is SGHAT, CDR2 FQNNGV. The CDR3 spells CASSSHGSYEQYF. The CDR3, as DNA: TGTGCCAGCAGCTCCCACGGGTCCTACGAGCAGTACTTC.